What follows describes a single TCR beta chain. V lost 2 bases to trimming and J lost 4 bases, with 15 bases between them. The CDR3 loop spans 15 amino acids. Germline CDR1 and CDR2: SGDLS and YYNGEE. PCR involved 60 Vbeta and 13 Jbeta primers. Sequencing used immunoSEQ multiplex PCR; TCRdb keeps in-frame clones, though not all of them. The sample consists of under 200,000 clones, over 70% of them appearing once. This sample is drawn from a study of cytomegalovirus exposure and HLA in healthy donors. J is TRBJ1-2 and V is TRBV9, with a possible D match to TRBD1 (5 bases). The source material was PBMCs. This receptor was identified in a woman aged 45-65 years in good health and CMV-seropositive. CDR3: CASSVAPGESYGYTF. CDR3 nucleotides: TGTGCCAGCAGCGTCGCCCCGGGGGAGAGCTATGGCTACACCTTC. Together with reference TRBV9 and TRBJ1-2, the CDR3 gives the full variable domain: DSGVTQTPKHLITATGQRVTLRCSPRSGDLSVYWYQQSLDQGLQFLIQYYNGEERAKGNILERFSAQQFPDLHSELNLSSLELGDSALYFCASSVAPGESYGYTFGSGTRLTVV.